This T cell receptor beta chain appears in the sequencing data of a study of memory CD4+ T cells and cytomegalovirus serostatus. TCRdb's copy holds only in-frame clones and misses some; the assay was immunoSEQ multiplex PCR. The repertoire holds over 45,000 clones, with more than 70% as singletons. This clone was recorded a few times. Trimming stripped 5 bases from V and 0 bases from J, with 11 bases between. Germline V gene lookup returns CDR1 SGHTA and CDR2 FQGNSA. The CDR3 contains 16 residues. Single viable CD3+CD4+CD8-CD45RO+ cells were sorted as the memory CD4+ T cells. The chain employs TRBV7-2 and TRBJ1-6; D unresolved. The sequence was obtained from an adult in good health and CMV-seronegative. Some clones in this sample may be carry-over from other donors' samples. The sample taken for sequencing was memory CD4+ T cells from blood. The CDR3 DNA reads TGTGCCAGCAGCACAAGAAGTAACTCCTATAATTCACCCCTCCACTTT. It is translated as CASSTRSNSYNSPLHF.